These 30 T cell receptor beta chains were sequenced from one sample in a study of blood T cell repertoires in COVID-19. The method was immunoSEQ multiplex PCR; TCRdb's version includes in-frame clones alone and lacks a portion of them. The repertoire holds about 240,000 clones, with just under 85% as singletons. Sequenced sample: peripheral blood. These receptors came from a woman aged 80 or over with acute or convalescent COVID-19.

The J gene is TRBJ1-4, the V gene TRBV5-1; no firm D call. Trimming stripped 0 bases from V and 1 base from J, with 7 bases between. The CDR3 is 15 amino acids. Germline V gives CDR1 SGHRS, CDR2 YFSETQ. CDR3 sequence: CASSLGRETNEKLFF. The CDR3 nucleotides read TGCGCCAGCAGCTTGGGCCGGGAAACTAATGAAAAACTGTTTTTT. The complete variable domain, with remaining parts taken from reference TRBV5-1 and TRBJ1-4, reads KAGVTQTPRYLIKTRGQQVTLSCSPISGHRSVSWYQQTPGQGLQFLFEYFSETQRNKGNFPGRFSGRQFSNSRSEMNVSTLELGDSALYLCASSLGRETNEKLFFGSGTQLSVL.

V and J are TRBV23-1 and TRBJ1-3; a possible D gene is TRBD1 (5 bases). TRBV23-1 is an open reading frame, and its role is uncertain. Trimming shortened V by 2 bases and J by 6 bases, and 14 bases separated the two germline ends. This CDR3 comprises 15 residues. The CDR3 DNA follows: TGCGCCAGCAGTCAACAGGGATCGCCTTTAAACACCATATATTTT. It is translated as CASSQQGSPLNTIYF.

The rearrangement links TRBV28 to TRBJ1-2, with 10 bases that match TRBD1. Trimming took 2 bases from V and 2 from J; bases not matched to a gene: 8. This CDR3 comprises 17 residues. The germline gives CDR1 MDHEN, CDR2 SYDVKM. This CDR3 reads CASSLQPPGQGNYGYTF. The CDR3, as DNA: TGTGCCAGCAGTTTACAGCCCCCGGGACAGGGGAACTATGGCTACACCTTC.

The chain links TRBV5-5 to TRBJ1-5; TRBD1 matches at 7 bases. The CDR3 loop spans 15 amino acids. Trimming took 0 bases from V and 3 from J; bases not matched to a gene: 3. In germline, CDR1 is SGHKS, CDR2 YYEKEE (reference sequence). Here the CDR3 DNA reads TGTGCCAGCAGCTTGGTGGACAGGCCCAATCAGCCCCAGCATTTT. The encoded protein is CASSLVDRPNQPQHF. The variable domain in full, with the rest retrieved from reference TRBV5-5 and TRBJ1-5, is DAGVTQSPTHLIKTRGQQVTLRCSPISGHKSVSWYQQVLGQGPQFIFQYYEKEERGRGNFPDRFSARQFPNYSSELNVNALLLGDSALYLCASSLVDRPNQPQHFGDGTRLSIL.

The CDR3 DNA sequence: TGTGCCAGCAGCCACCTAGCGGCTCAAGAGACCCAGTACTTC. The encoded protein is CASSHLAAQETQYF. The V and J genes are TRBV3-1 (or the pseudogene TRBV3-2) and TRBJ2-5; 7 bases match TRBD2. Per germline, CDR1 LGHDT and CDR2 YNNKEL (reference sequence). This CDR3 is 14 amino acids long. After removal of 3 bases from V and 2 bases from J, the junction contained 3 bases not matched to a gene.

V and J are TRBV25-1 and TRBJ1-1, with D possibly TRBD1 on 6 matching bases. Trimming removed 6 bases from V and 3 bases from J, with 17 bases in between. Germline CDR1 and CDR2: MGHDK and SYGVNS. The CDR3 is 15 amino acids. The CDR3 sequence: CASRGRTVIDTEAFF. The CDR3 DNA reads TGTGCCAGCAGGGGCCGGACAGTGATCGACACTGAAGCTTTCTTT.

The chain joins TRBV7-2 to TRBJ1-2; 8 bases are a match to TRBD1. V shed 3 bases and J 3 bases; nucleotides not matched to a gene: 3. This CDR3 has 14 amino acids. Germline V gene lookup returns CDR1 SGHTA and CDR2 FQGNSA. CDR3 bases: TGTGCCAGCAGCTTGGGGGGACAGGACTATGGCTACACCTTC. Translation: CASSLGGQDYGYTF.

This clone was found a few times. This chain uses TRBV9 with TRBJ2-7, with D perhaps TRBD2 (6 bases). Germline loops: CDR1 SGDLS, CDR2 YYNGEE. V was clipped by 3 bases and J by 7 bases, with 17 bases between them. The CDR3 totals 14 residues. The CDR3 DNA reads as TGTGCCAGCAGCGCTCTAGGAGGGGATGGGGAGCAGTACTTC. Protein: CASSALGGDGEQYF.

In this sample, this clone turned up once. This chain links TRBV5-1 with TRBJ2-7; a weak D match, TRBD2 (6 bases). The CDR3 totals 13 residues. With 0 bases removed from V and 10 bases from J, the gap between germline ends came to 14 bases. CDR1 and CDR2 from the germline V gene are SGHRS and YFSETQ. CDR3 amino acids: CASSLAIADFQYF. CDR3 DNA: TGCGCCAGCAGCTTGGCCATAGCGGACTTCCAGTACTTC.

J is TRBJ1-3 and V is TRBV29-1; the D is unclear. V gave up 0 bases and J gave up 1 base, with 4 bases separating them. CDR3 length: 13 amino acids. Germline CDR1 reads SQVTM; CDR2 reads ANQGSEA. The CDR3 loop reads CSVEDSSGNTIYF. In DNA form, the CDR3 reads TGCAGCGTTGAAGACAGTTCTGGAAACACCATATATTTT.

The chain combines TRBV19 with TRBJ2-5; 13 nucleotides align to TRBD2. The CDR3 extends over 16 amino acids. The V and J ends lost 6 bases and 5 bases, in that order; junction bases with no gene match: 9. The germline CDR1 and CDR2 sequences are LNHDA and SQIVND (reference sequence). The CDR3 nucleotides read TGTGCCAGTAGCAAGGGACTAGCGGGGAGAGAGGAGACCCAGTACTTC. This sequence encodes CASSKGLAGREETQYF.

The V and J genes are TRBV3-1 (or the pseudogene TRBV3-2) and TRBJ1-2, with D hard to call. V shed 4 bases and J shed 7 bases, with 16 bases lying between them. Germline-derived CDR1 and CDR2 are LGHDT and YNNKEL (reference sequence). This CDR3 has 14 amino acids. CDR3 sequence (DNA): TGTGCCAGCAGCCCCTCTGGCAGGATGGGTGGCTACACCTTC. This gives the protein CASSPSGRMGGYTF.

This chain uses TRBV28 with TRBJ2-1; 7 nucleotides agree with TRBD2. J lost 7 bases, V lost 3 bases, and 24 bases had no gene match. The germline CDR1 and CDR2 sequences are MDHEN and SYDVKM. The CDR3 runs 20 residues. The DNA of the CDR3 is TGTGCCAGCAGTTTCCCCCCGGCGATCGTGCGGGGGATTGGGGATAATGAGCAGTTCTTC. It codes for CASSFPPAIVRGIGDNEQFF.

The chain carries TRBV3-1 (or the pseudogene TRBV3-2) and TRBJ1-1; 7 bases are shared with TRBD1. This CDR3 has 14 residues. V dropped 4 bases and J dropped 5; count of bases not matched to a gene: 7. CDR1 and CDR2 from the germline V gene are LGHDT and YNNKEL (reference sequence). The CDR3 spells CASSRDRVRTEAFF. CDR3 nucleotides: TGTGCCAGCAGCCGCGACAGGGTTAGGACTGAAGCTTTCTTT.

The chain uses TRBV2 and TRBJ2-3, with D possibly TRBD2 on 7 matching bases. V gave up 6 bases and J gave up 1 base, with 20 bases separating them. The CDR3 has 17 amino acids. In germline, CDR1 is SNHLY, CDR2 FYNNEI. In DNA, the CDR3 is TGTGCCAGCAGAAGGGGGGCGGGGGCTAGCCGCACAGATACGCAGTATTTT. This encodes CASRRGAGASRTDTQYF.

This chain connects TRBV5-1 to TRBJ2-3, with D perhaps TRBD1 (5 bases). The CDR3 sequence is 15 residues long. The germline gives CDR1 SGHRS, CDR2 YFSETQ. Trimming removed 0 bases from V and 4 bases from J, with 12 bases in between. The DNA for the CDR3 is TGCGCCAGCAGCTTGGAAGGGGTTGGCGCAGATACGCAGTATTTT. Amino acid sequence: CASSLEGVGADTQYF. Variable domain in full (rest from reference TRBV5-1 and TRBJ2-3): KAGVTQTPRYLIKTRGQQVTLSCSPISGHRSVSWYQQTPGQGLQFLFEYFSETQRNKGNFPGRFSGRQFSNSRSEMNVSTLELGDSALYLCASSLEGVGADTQYFGPGTRLTVL.

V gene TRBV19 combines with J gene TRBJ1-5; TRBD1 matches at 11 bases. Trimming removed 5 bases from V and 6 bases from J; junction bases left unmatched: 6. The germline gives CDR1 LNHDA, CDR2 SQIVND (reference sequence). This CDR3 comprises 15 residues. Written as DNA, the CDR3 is TGTGCCAGTAGTTCCGGGACAGGGGGTGGTCAGCCCCAGCATTTT. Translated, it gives CASSSGTGGGQPQHF.

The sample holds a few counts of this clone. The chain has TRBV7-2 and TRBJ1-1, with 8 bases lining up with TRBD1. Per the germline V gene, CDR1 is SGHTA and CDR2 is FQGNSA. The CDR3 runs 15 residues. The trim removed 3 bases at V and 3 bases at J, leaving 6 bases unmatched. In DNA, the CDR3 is TGTGCCAGCAGCTTGTTCAGGGGGCGAGACACTGAAGCTTTCTTT. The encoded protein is CASSLFRGRDTEAFF.

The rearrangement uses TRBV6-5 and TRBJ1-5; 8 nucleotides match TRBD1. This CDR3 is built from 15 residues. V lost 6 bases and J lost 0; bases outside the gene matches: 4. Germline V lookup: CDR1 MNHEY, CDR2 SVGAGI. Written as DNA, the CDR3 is TGTGCCAGCAGGCCGACAGGGGATAGCAATCAGCCCCAGCATTTT. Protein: CASRPTGDSNQPQHF.

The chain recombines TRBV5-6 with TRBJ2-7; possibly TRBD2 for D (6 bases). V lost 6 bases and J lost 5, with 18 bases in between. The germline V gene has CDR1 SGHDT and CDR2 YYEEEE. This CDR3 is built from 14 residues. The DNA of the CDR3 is TGTGCCAGCACCCCTTATACGGGGAGGAACGAGCAGTACTTC. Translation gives CASTPYTGRNEQYF.

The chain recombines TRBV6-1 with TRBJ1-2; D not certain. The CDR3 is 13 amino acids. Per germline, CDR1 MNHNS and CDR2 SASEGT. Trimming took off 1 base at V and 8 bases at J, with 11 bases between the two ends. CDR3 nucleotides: TGTGCCAGCAGTGAAGAACTTTTCGGGGGCTACACCTTC. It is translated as CASSEELFGGYTF.

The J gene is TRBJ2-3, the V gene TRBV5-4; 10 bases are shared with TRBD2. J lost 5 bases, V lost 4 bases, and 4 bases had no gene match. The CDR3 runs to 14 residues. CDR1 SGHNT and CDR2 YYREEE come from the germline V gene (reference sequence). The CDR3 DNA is TGTGCCAGCAGCCCCCGGACTAGCGGAGATACGCAGTATTTT. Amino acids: CASSPRTSGDTQYF.

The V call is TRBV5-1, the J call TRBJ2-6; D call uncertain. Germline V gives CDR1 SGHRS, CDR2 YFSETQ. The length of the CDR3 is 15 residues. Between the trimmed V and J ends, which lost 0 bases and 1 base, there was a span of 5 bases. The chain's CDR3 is CASSLGKSGANVLTF. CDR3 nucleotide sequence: TGCGCCAGCAGCTTGGGTAAATCTGGGGCCAACGTCCTGACTTTC.

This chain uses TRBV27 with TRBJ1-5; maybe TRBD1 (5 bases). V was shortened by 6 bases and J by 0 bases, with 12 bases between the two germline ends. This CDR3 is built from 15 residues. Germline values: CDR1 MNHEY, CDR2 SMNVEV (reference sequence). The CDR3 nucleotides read TGTGCCAGCAGCCCCCGACAGAATAGCAATCAGCCCCAGCATTTT. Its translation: CASSPRQNSNQPQHF.

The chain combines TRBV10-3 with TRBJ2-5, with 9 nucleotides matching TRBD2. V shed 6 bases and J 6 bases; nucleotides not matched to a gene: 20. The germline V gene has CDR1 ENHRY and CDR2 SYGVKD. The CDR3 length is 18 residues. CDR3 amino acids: CAIRESGAGGPAGKTQYF. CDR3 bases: TGTGCCATCAGGGAAAGTGGAGCGGGGGGCCCCGCCGGGAAGACCCAGTACTTC.

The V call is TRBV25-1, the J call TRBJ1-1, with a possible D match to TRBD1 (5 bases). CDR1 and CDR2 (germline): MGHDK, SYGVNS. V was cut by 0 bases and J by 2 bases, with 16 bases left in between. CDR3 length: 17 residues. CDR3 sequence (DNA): TGTGCCAGCAGTGAATATGGGCGGCAGGGTACAAACACTGAAGCTTTCTTT. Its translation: CASSEYGRQGTNTEAFF. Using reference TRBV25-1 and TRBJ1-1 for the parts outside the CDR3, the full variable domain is EADIYQTPRYLVIGTGKKITLECSQTMGHDKMYWYQQDPGMELHLIHYSYGVNSTEKGDLSSESTVSRIRTEHFPLTLESARPSHTSQYLCASSEYGRQGTNTEAFFGQGTRLTVV.

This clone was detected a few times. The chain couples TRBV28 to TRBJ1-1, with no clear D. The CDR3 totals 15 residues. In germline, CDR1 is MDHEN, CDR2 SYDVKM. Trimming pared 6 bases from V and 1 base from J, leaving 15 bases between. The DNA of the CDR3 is TGTGCCAGCAGAGGAACCGGGAGCCAGAACACTGAAGCTTTCTTT. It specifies CASRGTGSQNTEAFF.

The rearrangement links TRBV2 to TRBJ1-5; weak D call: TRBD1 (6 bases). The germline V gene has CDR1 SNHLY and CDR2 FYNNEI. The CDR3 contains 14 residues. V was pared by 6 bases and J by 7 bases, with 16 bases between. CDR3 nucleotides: TGTGCCAGCAGCCTGGGACAACTGTCCCAGCCCCAGCATTTT. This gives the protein CASSLGQLSQPQHF.

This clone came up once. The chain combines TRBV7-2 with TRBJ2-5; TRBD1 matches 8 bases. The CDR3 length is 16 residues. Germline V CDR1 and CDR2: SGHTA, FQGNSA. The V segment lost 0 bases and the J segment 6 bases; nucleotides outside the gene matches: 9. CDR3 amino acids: CASSLAVDRVTKTQYF. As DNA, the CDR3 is TGTGCCAGCAGCTTAGCGGTGGACAGGGTCACGAAGACCCAGTACTTC. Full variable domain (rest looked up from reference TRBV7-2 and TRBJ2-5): GAGVSQSPSNKVTEKGKDVELRCDPISGHTALYWYRQSLGQGLEFLIYFQGNSAPDKSGLPSDRFSAERTGGSVSTLTIQRTQQEDSAVYLCASSLAVDRVTKTQYFGPGTRLLVL.

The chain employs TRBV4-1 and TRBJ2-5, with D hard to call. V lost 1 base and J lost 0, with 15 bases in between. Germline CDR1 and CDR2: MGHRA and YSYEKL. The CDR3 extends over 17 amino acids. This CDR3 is CASSQAQERLYQETQYF. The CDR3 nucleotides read TGCGCCAGCAGCCAAGCCCAAGAACGGTTGTACCAAGAGACCCAGTACTTC.